This note documents a single T cell receptor (beta chain) sequence. Other DNA variants within this sample encode the same CDR3. The record originates from a study of beta chain features in type 1 diabetes. Every bit of the isolated RNA underwent reverse transcription, so sequencing read expressed TCRB transcripts. Repertoires were generated with immunoSEQ multiplex PCR, while TCRdb's copy carries only in-frame clones and drops some. The table lists about 900,000 clones, roughly 16% of them singletons. The CDR3 is 11 amino acids. The V gene lost 6 bases and the J gene lost 4 bases, with 6 bases spanning the gap. Germline CDR1 SNHLY, CDR2 FYNNEI.

The chain couples TRBV2 to TRBJ1-2; no definite D call. This sequence was found in a woman between 18 and 29 years old in good health. Specimen: naive CD4+ T cells from blood. The CDR3 region is CASSRAYGYTF. CDR3 nucleotide sequence: TGTGCCAGCAGCCGGGCCTATGGCTACACCTTC.